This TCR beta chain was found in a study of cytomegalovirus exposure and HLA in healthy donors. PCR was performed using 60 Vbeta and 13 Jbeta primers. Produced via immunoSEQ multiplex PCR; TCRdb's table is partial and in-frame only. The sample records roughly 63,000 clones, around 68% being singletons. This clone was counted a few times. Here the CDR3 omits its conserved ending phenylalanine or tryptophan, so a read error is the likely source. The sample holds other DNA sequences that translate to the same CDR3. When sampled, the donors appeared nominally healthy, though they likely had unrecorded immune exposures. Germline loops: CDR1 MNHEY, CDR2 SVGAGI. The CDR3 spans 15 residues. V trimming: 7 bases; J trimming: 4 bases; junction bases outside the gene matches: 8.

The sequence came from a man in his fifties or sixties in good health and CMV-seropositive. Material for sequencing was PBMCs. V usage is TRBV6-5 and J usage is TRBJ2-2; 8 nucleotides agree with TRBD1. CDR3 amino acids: CASTPLDRVTGELFV. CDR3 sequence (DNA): TGTGCCAGCACCCCATTGGACAGGGTCACCGGGGAGCTGTTTGTT.